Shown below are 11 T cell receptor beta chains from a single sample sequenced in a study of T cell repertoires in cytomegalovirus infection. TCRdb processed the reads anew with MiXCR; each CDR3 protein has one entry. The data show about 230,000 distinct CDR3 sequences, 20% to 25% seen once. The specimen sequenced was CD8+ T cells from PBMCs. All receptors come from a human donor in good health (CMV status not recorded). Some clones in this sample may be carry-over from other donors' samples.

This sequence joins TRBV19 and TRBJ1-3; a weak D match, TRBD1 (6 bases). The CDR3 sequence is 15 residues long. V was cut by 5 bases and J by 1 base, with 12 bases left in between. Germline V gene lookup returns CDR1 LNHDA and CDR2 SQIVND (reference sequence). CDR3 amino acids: CASSATGSSGNTIYF. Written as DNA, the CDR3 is TGTGCCAGTAGTGCGACAGGATCGTCTGGAAACACCATATATTTT.

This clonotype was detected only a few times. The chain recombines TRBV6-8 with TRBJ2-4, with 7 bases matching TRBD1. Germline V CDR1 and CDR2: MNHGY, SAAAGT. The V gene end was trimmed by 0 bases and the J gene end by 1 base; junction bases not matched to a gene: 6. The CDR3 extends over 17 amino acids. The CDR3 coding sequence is TGTGCCAGCAGTTACTCGAAGACAGGGCCGGCCAAAAACATTCAGTACTTC. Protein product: CASSYSKTGPAKNIQYF.

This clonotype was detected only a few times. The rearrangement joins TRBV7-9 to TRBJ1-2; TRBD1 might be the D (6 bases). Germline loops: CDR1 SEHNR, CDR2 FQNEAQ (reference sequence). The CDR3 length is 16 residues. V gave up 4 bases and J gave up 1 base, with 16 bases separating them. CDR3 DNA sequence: TGTGCCAGCAGCTCCAGTACAGGGATAATTAACTATGGCTACACCTTC. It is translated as CASSSSTGIINYGYTF.

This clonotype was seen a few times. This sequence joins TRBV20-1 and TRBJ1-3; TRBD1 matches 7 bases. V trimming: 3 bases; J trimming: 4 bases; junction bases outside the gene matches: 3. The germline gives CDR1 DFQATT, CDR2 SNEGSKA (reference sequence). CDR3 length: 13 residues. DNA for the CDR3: TGCAGTGCTAGGGGGGACAGCGGAAACACCATATATTTT. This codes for CSARGDSGNTIYF.

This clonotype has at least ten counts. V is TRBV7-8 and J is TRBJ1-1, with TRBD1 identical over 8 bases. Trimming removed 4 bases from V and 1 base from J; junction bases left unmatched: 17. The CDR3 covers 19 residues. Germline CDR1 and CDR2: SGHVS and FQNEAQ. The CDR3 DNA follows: TGTGCCAGCAGCTACCCAATCAATCCGGGACAGGTGGGGAACACTGAAGCTTTCTTT. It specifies CASSYPINPGQVGNTEAFF.

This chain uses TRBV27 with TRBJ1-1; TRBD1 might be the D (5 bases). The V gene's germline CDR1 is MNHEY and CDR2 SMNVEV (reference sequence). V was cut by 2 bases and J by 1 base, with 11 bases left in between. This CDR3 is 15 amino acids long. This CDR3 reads CASSLILGANTEAFF. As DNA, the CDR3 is TGTGCCAGCAGTTTAATATTAGGGGCGAACACTGAAGCTTTCTTT.

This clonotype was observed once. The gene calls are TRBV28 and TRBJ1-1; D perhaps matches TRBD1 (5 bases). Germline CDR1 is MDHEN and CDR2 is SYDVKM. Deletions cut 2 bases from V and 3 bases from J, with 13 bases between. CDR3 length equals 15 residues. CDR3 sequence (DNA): TGTGCCAGCAGTTTACTATGGGGCGGAGACACTGAAGCTTTCTTT. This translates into CASSLLWGGDTEAFF. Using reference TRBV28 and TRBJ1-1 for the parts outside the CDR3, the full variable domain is DVKVTQSSRYLVKRTGEKVFLECVQDMDHENMFWYRQDPGLGLRLIYFSYDVKMKEKGDIPEGYSVSREKKERFSLILESASTNQTSMYLCASSLLWGGDTEAFFGQGTRLTVV.

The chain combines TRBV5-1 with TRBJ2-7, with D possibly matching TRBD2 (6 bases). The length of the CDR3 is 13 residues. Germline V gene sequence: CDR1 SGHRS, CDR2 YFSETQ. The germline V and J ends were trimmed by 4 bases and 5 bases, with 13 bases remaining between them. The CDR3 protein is CASSRGGENEQYF. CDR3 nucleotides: TGCGCCAGCAGCCGGGGCGGGGAGAACGAGCAGTACTTC.

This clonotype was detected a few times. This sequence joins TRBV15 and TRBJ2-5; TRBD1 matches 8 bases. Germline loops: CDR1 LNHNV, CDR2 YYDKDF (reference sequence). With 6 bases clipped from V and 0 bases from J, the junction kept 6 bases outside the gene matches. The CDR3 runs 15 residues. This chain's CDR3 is CATRVDRGYQETQYF. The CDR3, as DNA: TGTGCCACCAGGGTAGACAGGGGATACCAAGAGACCCAGTACTTC.

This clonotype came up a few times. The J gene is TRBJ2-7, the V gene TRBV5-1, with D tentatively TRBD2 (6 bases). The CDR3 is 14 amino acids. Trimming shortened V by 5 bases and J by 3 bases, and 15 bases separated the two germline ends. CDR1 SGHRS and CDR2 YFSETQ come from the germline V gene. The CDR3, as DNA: TGCGCCAGCAGTCTCCAGGAGGGAGTCTACGAGCAGTACTTC. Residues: CASSLQEGVYEQYF.

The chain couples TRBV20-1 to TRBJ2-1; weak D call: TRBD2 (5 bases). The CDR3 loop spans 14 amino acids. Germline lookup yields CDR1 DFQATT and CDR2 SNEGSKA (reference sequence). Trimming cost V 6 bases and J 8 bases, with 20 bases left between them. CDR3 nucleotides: TGCAGTGCCCGTGGCCGGGGTATGGGCTATGAGCAGTTCTTC. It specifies CSARGRGMGYEQFF.